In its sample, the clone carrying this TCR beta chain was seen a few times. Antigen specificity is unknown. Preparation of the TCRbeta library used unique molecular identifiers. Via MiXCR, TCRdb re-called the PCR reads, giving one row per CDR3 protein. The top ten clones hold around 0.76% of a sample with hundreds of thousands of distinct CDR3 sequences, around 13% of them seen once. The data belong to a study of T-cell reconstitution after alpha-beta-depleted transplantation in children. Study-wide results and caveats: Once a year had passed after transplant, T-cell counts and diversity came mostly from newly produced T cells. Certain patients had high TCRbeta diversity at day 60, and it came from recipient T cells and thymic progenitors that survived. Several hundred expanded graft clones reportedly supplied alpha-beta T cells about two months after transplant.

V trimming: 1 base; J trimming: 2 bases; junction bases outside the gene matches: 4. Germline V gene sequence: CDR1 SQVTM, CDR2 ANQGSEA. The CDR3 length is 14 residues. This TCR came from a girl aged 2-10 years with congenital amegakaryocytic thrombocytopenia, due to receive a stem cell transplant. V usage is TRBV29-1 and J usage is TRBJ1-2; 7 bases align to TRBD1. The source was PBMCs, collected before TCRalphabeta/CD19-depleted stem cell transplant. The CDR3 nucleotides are TGCAGCGTTGAAGTAAGGGACAGCAACTATGGCTACACCTTC. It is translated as CSVEVRDSNYGYTF.